A single sample gave rise to the 15 T cell receptor beta chains below, sequenced in a study of CD8 T cells in ankylosing spondylitis. In TCRdb, the 5' RACE reads were re-called with MiXCR into one record per CDR3 protein. The sample has under 300,000 distinct CDR3 sequences; over 8.5% are singletons. Sequencing was performed on blood, either unsorted or a sorted T cell fraction (not recorded which). Receptors were obtained from a male donor with ankylosing spondylitis or in good health (not recorded which).

This clonotype appeared many times. The chain has TRBV12-3 or TRBV12-4 and TRBJ2-7, with TRBD2 matching over 8 bases. The CDR3 sequence is 16 residues long. Losses at the gene ends were 3 bases for V and 0 bases for J; bases not matched to a gene: 7. The CDR3 bases are TGTGCCAGCAGTTTTTTGCTGGCGGGGGGCTCCTACGAGCAGTACTTC. Encoded protein: CASSFLLAGGSYEQYF.

This clonotype was counted between two and nine times. CDR3 coding DNA: TGTGCCAGCAGTTTGCGAGGCCTATGGGGGGATACGCAGTATTTT. Protein: CASSLRGLWGDTQYF. The chain has TRBV12-3 or TRBV12-4 and TRBJ2-3; D may match TRBD1 or TRBD2 (5 bases each). Trimming removed 3 bases at V and 6 bases at J, with 16 bases between. The CDR3 is 15 amino acids.

This clonotype was counted at least ten times. The chain links TRBV12-3 or TRBV12-4 to TRBJ1-2, with D unclear. V gave up 5 bases and J gave up 1 base, with 5 bases separating them. The CDR3 has 12 amino acids. The CDR3 DNA is TGTGCCAGCAGTCCAAGTAACTATGGCTACACCTTC. It yields the protein CASSPSNYGYTF.

This clonotype was recorded at least ten times. V usage is TRBV7-8 and J usage is TRBJ2-3, with no clear D. The CDR3 contains 16 residues. Germline CDR1 SGHVS, CDR2 FQNEAQ. V lost 2 bases, J lost 2 bases, and 14 bases lay in between. Written as DNA, the CDR3 is TGTGCCAGCAGCTTACTTCCATACAGACACACAGATACGCAGTATTTT. Its translation is CASSLLPYRHTDTQYF. Full variable domain (missing parts from reference TRBV7-8 and TRBJ2-3): GAGVSQSPRYKVAKRGQDVALRCDPISGHVSLFWYQQALGQGPEFLTYFQNEAQLDKSGLPSDRFFAERPEGSVSTLKIQRTQQEDSAVYLCASSLLPYRHTDTQYFGPGTRLTVL.

This clonotype was found many times. The chain has TRBV7-8 and TRBJ1-1; D gene uncertain. Germline lookup yields CDR1 SGHVS and CDR2 FQNEAQ. The length of the CDR3 is 13 residues. Trimming removed 5 bases at V and 3 bases at J, with 10 bases between. The CDR3 loop reads CASSPTTYTEAFF. The CDR3 DNA is TGTGCCAGCAGCCCGACGACCTACACTGAAGCTTTCTTT.

This clonotype has ten or more counts. The chain carries TRBV6-2 or TRBV6-3 and TRBJ2-7, with D maybe TRBD2 (6 bases). The CDR3 has 13 residues. Trimming cost V 6 bases and J 5 bases, with 14 bases left between them. Germline CDR1 MNHEY, CDR2 SVGEGT. The CDR3 nucleotides are TGTGCCAGCAGCCTCGGGAGACTAAACGAGCAGTACTTC. The encoded protein is CASSLGRLNEQYF.

This rearrangement joins TRBV3-1 to TRBJ2-1, with 12 positions matching TRBD1. CDR1 LGHDT and CDR2 YNNKEL come from the germline V gene (reference sequence). The CDR3 extends over 16 amino acids. V lost 3 bases, J lost 4 bases, and 4 bases stayed unmatched. CDR3 nucleotides: TGTGCCAGCAGCCAGGGGGACAGGGGGCATTACAATGAGCAGTTCTTC. It is translated as CASSQGDRGHYNEQFF.

This clonotype was picked up many times. The chain joins TRBV5-1 to TRBJ2-1, with 10 bases that match TRBD2. Germline V gene data show CDR1 as SGHRS and CDR2 as YFSETQ. V shed 0 bases, J shed 3 bases, and the junction held 0 bases outside the gene matches. The length of the CDR3 is 15 residues. For the CDR3, the DNA is TGCGCCAGCAGCTTGGCTAGCGGGGGCTACAATGAGCAGTTCTTC. It codes for CASSLASGGYNEQFF.

This clonotype was counted many times. The chain combines TRBV5-1 with TRBJ2-1; D gene ambiguous. The ends were cut back, 4 bases at V and 4 bases at J, with 12 bases in the middle. The CDR3 consists of 14 residues. CDR1 is SGHRS and CDR2 is YFSETQ in the germline V gene. The chain's CDR3 is CASSPPPSYNEQFF. The CDR3 DNA sequence: TGCGCCAGCAGCCCGCCACCATCTTACAATGAGCAGTTCTTC.

The chain links TRBV20-1 to TRBJ2-3; 8 nucleotides match TRBD2. V was pared by 3 bases and J by 3 bases, with 8 bases of the junction left unmatched. This CDR3 is built from 15 residues. The germline V gene has CDR1 DFQATT and CDR2 SNEGSKA (reference sequence). The CDR3 bases are TGCAGTGCTAGGCTCTTACTAGCGGCAACAGATACGCAGTATTTT. Translated: CSARLLLAATDTQYF.

This clonotype was seen ten or more times. The V call is TRBV6-2 or TRBV6-3, the J call TRBJ2-2; D gene unclear. This CDR3 has 12 residues. Germline V gene lookup returns CDR1 MNHEY and CDR2 SVGEGT. Trimming stripped 6 bases from V and 4 bases from J, with 6 bases between. CDR3 region: CASSKGTGELFF. The DNA of the CDR3 is TGTGCCAGCAGCAAGGGCACCGGGGAGCTGTTTTTT.

This clonotype occurred many times. The chain couples TRBV3-1 to TRBJ2-1; D might be TRBD1 or TRBD2, each matching 5 bases. The V end lost 4 bases, the J end lost 9 bases, and 22 bases lay between the germline ends. The germline V gene encodes CDR1 LGHDT and CDR2 YNNKEL (reference sequence). The CDR3 loop spans 16 amino acids. This CDR3 reads CASSPTGTVRSGEQFF. DNA for the CDR3: TGTGCCAGCAGCCCCACCGGGACGGTAAGATCTGGTGAGCAGTTCTTC.

The sample holds many counts of this clonotype. The chain couples TRBV11-2 to TRBJ2-7; perhaps TRBD2 as D (5 bases). The CDR3 length is 12 residues. Germline V lookup: CDR1 SGHAT, CDR2 FQNNGV. V lost 3 bases and J 5 bases, leaving 8 bases between the germline ends. This CDR3 reads CASSLWENEQYF. Here the CDR3 DNA reads TGTGCCAGCAGCTTGTGGGAGAACGAGCAGTACTTC.

At least ten counts were recorded for this clonotype. The rearrangement uses TRBV5-1 and TRBJ2-7; D not certain. CDR1 is SGHRS, CDR2 YFSETQ, per germline. The CDR3 runs 15 residues. V lost 0 bases and J 4 bases, leaving 14 bases between the germline ends. This CDR3 is CASSLGWGSRYEQYF. DNA for the CDR3: TGCGCCAGCAGCTTGGGCTGGGGTAGCCGATACGAGCAGTACTTC.

This clonotype was detected many times. The gene calls are TRBV5-1 and TRBJ1-5; 7 bases match TRBD1. The CDR3 is 14 residues long. The V gene end was trimmed by 4 bases and the J gene end by 5 bases; junction bases not matched to a gene: 6. Germline V gene sequence: CDR1 SGHRS, CDR2 YFSETQ. Here the CDR3 DNA reads TGCGCCAGCAGCCTAAATCAGGGGGATCAGCCCCAGCATTTT. Translating it yields CASSLNQGDQPQHF.